The 28 T cell receptor beta chains listed next were all sequenced from one sample in a study of blood T cell repertoires in COVID-19. Data came from immunoSEQ multiplex PCR; TCRdb stores just in-frame clones and leaves some out. The repertoire holds over 250,000 clones, with approximately 85% as singletons. Sequencing input: peripheral blood. Receptors originate from a woman aged 70-85 years with acute or convalescent COVID-19.

This chain connects TRBV7-9 to TRBJ1-2; 12 bases are a match to TRBD1. V dropped 2 bases and J dropped 4; count of bases not matched to a gene: 5. The germline V gene encodes CDR1 SEHNR and CDR2 FQNEAQ (reference sequence). The CDR3 contains 16 residues. This chain's CDR3 is CASSLSGTGGSYGYTF. CDR3 DNA sequence: TGTGCCAGCAGCTTATCAGGGACAGGGGGCAGCTATGGCTACACCTTC.

V and J are TRBV7-8 and TRBJ2-2, with D perhaps TRBD1 (6 bases). CDR1 and CDR2 (germline): SGHVS, FQNEAQ. CDR3 size: 18 residues. Trimming took 1 base from V and 2 from J, leaving 17 bases between them. CDR3 DNA sequence: TGTGCCAGCAGCTTAGGTTTCCGTCGGACAGCAAACACCGGGGAGCTGTTTTTT. Its translation is CASSLGFRRTANTGELFF.

The chain couples TRBV10-1 to TRBJ2-1; perhaps TRBD2 as D (5 bases). The V gene's germline CDR1 is WNHNN and CDR2 SYGVQD (reference sequence). The V gene lost 5 bases and the J gene lost 2 bases, with 16 bases spanning the gap. CDR3 size: 16 residues. DNA for the CDR3: TGCGCCAGCAGTCCCTCTAGCACCCTCCCCTACAATGAGCAGTTCTTC. This encodes CASSPSSTLPYNEQFF.

The gene calls are TRBV5-1 and TRBJ2-2, with TRBD1 as a possible D gene (5 bases). The V end lost 0 bases, the J end lost 6 bases, and 6 bases lay between the germline ends. The CDR3 consists of 13 residues. In germline, CDR1 is SGHRS, CDR2 YFSETQ. CDR3 sequence reads: CASSLAGPGELFF. The DNA for the CDR3 is TGCGCCAGCAGCTTGGCAGGGCCCGGGGAGCTGTTTTTT.

Only a few counts were recorded for this clone. The J gene is TRBJ2-7, the V gene TRBV3-1 (or the pseudogene TRBV3-2), with a weak D call TRBD1 (6 bases). CDR1 is LGHDT and CDR2 is YNNKEL in the germline V gene (reference sequence). This CDR3 contains 16 residues. The V end was cut by 4 bases, the J end by 6 bases, with 22 bases between. CDR3: CASSRAITSGAGEQYF. CDR3 coding DNA: TGTGCCAGCAGCCGAGCGATCACTTCAGGGGCAGGCGAGCAGTACTTC.

The chain combines TRBV2 with TRBJ1-2; 7 nucleotides match TRBD1. This CDR3 has 14 residues. Germline V CDR1 and CDR2: SNHLY, FYNNEI. V lost 5 bases to trimming and J lost 5 bases; unmatched junction nucleotides: 8. CDR3 nucleotides: TGTGCCAGCAGTTTGACAGGGTTGAATTATGGCTACACCTTC. Amino acid sequence: CASSLTGLNYGYTF. Filled out from reference TRBV2 and TRBJ1-2, the complete variable domain reads EPEVTQTPSHQVTQMGQEVILRCVPISNHLYFYWYRQILGQKVEFLVSFYNNEISEKSEIFDDQFSVERPDGSNFTLKIRSTKLEDSAMYFCASSLTGLNYGYTFGSGTRLTVV.

This chain connects TRBV7-8 to TRBJ2-5, with 9 bases matching TRBD1. The germline CDR1 and CDR2 sequences are SGHVS and FQNEAQ. With 3 bases clipped from V and 4 bases from J, the junction kept 9 bases outside the gene matches. There are 16 residues in the CDR3. This CDR3 reads CASSFAGTGYGETQYF. CDR3 DNA sequence: TGTGCCAGCAGCTTTGCCGGGACAGGGTACGGAGAGACCCAGTACTTC.

This chain connects TRBV6-9 to TRBJ2-3; the match to TRBD2 covers 11 bases. V dropped 2 bases and J dropped 0; count of bases not matched to a gene: 7. There are 18 residues in the CDR3. Per the germline V gene, CDR1 is MNHGY and CDR2 is SVAAGI. The CDR3 bases are TGTGCCAGCAGTTATCGGCTAGCGGGGGGTCCTAGCACAGATACGCAGTATTTT. Its translation: CASSYRLAGGPSTDTQYF.

The chain carries TRBV2 and TRBJ1-2; D is perhaps TRBD1 (6 bases). The CDR3 has 13 residues. Trimming cost V 6 bases and J 5 bases, with 13 bases left between them. Germline CDR1 reads SNHLY; CDR2 reads FYNNEI. The CDR3 loop reads CASSERGRYGYTF. The DNA for the CDR3 is TGTGCCAGCAGCGAGAGGGGGAGATATGGCTACACCTTC.

This rearrangement joins TRBV18 to TRBJ2-1; tentative D call: TRBD1 (6 bases). The CDR3 covers 14 residues. Trimming left V 4 bases short and J 8 bases short, with 15 bases between. Germline lookup yields CDR1 KGHSH and CDR2 LQKENI. CDR3 in amino acids: CASSLRSRGHEQFF. The CDR3, as DNA: TGTGCCAGCTCACTCCGGAGCAGGGGACATGAGCAGTTCTTC.

The chain uses TRBV7-9 and TRBJ2-6, with 11 bases matching TRBD1. J gave up 2 bases and V 5 bases, and 11 bases lay outside the gene matches. Per germline, CDR1 SEHNR and CDR2 FQNEAQ (reference sequence). The CDR3 totals 19 residues. This chain's CDR3 is CASSTTRDRGLAGANVLTF. In nucleotides, the CDR3 is TGTGCCAGCAGCACGACCCGGGACAGGGGGTTGGCTGGGGCCAACGTCCTGACTTTC.

The chain has TRBV27 and TRBJ2-7, with D tentatively TRBD1 (5 bases). Trimming removed 0 bases from V and 2 bases from J, with 8 bases in between. Germline V gene sequence: CDR1 MNHEY, CDR2 SMNVEV (reference sequence). This CDR3 comprises 14 residues. CDR3 DNA: TGTGCCAGCAGTTTATCTACAGGAACCTACGAGCAGTACTTC. Amino acids: CASSLSTGTYEQYF.

The chain is built from TRBV5-1 and TRBJ2-2; 9 bases agree with TRBD1. This CDR3 has 15 residues. Per the germline V gene, CDR1 is SGHRS and CDR2 is YFSETQ. V lost 2 bases and J lost 8; bases outside the gene matches: 7. Here the CDR3 reads CASSFSGQGRGELFF. The CDR3 region has the DNA TGCGCCAGCAGCTTCTCGGGACAGGGACGTGGGGAGCTGTTTTTT.

The chain recombines TRBV5-1 with TRBJ1-6; maybe TRBD1 (6 bases). The V and J ends lost 0 bases and 5 bases respectively, with 15 bases between them. Germline CDR1 reads SGHRS; CDR2 reads YFSETQ. The CDR3 length is 17 residues. CDR3 sequence: CASSLGAGALNNSPLHF. The CDR3 DNA sequence: TGCGCCAGCAGCTTGGGCGCGGGGGCCCTAAATAATTCACCCCTCCACTTT.

The CDR3 coding sequence is TGTGCCAGCAGCTTACGGGCTAGCGGGGGACTCACATCTGAGCAGTTCTTC. Its translation is CASSLRASGGLTSEQFF. The genes are TRBV7-2 and TRBJ2-1, with TRBD2 matching 10 bases. The CDR3 is 17 residues long. After removal of 2 bases from V and 9 bases from J, the junction contained 13 bases not matched to a gene. CDR1 is SGHTA, CDR2 FQGNSA, per germline.

V usage is TRBV2 and J usage is TRBJ1-4; D not resolved. Germline values: CDR1 SNHLY, CDR2 FYNNEI. The CDR3 runs 16 residues. The germline V and J ends were trimmed by 6 bases and 0 bases, with 14 bases remaining between them. The CDR3 reads CASRGRLLATNEKLFF. CDR3 in DNA: TGTGCCAGCAGGGGCCGGTTACTCGCAACTAATGAAAAACTGTTTTTT.

The sample holds a few counts of this clone. The chain is built from TRBV19 and TRBJ1-2; no reliable D call. Germline CDR1 reads LNHDA; CDR2 reads SQIVND (reference sequence). Deletions cut 7 bases from V and 1 base from J, with 25 bases between. The CDR3 loop spans 18 amino acids. CDR3 loop: CASNAPGFPRGNNYGYTF. As DNA, the CDR3 is TGTGCCAGTAACGCCCCCGGGTTTCCGAGAGGGAATAACTATGGCTACACCTTC.

The chain carries TRBV12-5 and TRBJ2-7; D might be TRBD2 (7 bases). Germline loops: CDR1 LGHNT, CDR2 FRNRAP. V gave up 7 bases and J gave up 6 bases, with 19 bases separating them. The CDR3 loop spans 14 amino acids. CDR3 DNA: TGTGCTAGTGCCCGAGGGGGGGCGCCGGCCGAGCAGTACTTC. Protein product: CASARGGAPAEQYF.

The CDR3 region has the DNA TGTGCCAGCAGCTACGGAACAGCGAACACCGGGGAGCTGTTTTTT. This sequence encodes CASSYGTANTGELFF. This chain connects TRBV5-4 to TRBJ2-2; D gene ambiguous. V gave up 3 bases and J gave up 0 bases, with 9 bases separating them. Germline values: CDR1 SGHNT, CDR2 YYREEE (reference sequence). This CDR3 contains 15 residues.

This rearrangement joins TRBV5-4 to TRBJ2-2, with 9 bases fitting TRBD1. The ends lost 4 bases at V and 7 bases at J; junction bases unmatched: 11. Germline loops: CDR1 SGHNT, CDR2 YYREEE (reference sequence). This CDR3 contains 16 residues. CDR3 bases: TGTGCCAGCAGCAGACCGGGACAGGGTTCGGTCGGGGAGCTGTTTTTT. Translated, it gives CASSRPGQGSVGELFF.

The chain links TRBV21-1 to TRBJ1-3; TRBD1, the table's D call, was not compared with the DNA. TRBV21-1 is recorded as a pseudogene. This CDR3 has 14 residues. In nucleotides, the CDR3 is TGTGCCAGTGACAGGGGGCGAAGTGGAAACACCATATATTTT. Encoded protein: CASDRGRSGNTIYF.

The chain is built from TRBV20-1 and TRBJ2-4; 7 positions match TRBD2. This CDR3 contains 14 residues. With V trimmed by 3 bases and J by 4 bases, 6 bases remained unmatched. From germline, CDR1 is DFQATT and CDR2 SNEGSKA (reference sequence). CDR3 coding DNA: TGCAGTGCTAGTTGGCGGGGAGGGAAAAACATTCAGTACTTC. This sequence encodes CSASWRGGKNIQYF.

The rearrangement uses TRBV21-1 and TRBJ1-4; the table gives TRBD1 as D, unverified against the DNA. TRBV21-1 has pseudogene status. The CDR3 length is 18 residues. CDR3 DNA sequence: TGTGCCAGCAGCAAGGGCCCCCCCAGGACAGCAACTAATGAAAAACTGTTTTTT. Translated, it gives CASSKGPPRTATNEKLFF.

This sequence joins TRBV6-5 and TRBJ1-1; D is ambiguous. The CDR3 length is 15 residues. Germline CDR1 and CDR2: MNHEY and SVGAGI. V was clipped by 5 bases and J by 3 bases, with 16 bases between them. The CDR3 is CASSPIPERYTEAFF. The CDR3 DNA is TGTGCCAGCAGTCCCATACCGGAGAGGTACACTGAAGCTTTCTTT.

The rearrangement links TRBV3-1 (or the pseudogene TRBV3-2) to TRBJ1-4; no definite D call. The CDR3 covers 14 residues. Per the germline V gene, CDR1 is LGHDT and CDR2 is YNNKEL (reference sequence). Between the trimmed V and J ends, which lost 2 bases and 7 bases, there was a span of 11 bases. CDR3 in amino acids: CASSQRGGSEKLFF. The CDR3 bases are TGTGCCAGCAGCCAACGGGGAGGGAGTGAAAAACTGTTTTTT.

This chain connects TRBV6-5 to TRBJ1-1, with a weak D call TRBD1 (5 bases). The CDR3 spans 15 residues. From germline, CDR1 is MNHEY and CDR2 SVGAGI. The V gene lost 4 bases and the J gene lost 1 base, with 13 bases spanning the gap. The CDR3: CASSFGTPQNTEAFF. The CDR3, as DNA: TGTGCCAGCAGTTTCGGGACTCCTCAGAACACTGAAGCTTTCTTT.

The CDR3 protein is CASSLRRRTNEKLFF. CDR3 sequence (DNA): TGTGCCAGCAGCCTGAGGAGAAGGACTAATGAAAAACTGTTTTTT. The gene calls are TRBV3-1 (or the pseudogene TRBV3-2) and TRBJ1-4; D ambiguous. The CDR3 runs 15 residues. Germline V gives CDR1 LGHDT, CDR2 YNNKEL (reference sequence). V dropped 4 bases and J dropped 2 bases, with 11 bases sitting between them.

The chain has TRBV5-8 and TRBJ2-1, with D possibly matching TRBD2 (8 bases). Deletions cut 4 bases from V and 1 base from J, with 15 bases between. CDR1 is SGHTS, CDR2 YDEGEE, per germline. There are 16 residues in the CDR3. CDR3 bases: TGTGCCAGCAGCACCCGGGGGGGACAGTCCTACAATGAGCAGTTCTTC. Residues: CASSTRGGQSYNEQFF.